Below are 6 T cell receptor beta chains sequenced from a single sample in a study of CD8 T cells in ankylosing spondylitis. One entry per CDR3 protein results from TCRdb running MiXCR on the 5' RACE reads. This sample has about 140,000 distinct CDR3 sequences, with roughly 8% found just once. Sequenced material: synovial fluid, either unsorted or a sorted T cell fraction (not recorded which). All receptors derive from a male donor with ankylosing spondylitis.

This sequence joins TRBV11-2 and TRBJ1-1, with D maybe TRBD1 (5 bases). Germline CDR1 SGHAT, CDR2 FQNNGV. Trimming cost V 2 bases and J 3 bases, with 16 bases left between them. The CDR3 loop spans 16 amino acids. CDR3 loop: CASSLSQGTGDTEAFF. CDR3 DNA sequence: TGTGCCAGCAGCTTATCCCAGGGAACGGGGGACACTGAAGCTTTCTTT.

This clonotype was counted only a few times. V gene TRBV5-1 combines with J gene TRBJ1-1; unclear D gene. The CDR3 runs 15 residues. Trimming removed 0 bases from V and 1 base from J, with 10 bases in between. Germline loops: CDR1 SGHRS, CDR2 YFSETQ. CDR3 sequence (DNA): TGCGCCAGCAGCTTGGTTACTGCGGGGAACACTGAAGCTTTCTTT. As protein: CASSLVTAGNTEAFF. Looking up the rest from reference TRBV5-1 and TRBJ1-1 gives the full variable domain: KAGVTQTPRYLIKTRGQQVTLSCSPISGHRSVSWYQQTPGQGLQFLFEYFSETQRNKGNFPGRFSGRQFSNSRSEMNVSTLELGDSALYLCASSLVTAGNTEAFFGQGTRLTVV.

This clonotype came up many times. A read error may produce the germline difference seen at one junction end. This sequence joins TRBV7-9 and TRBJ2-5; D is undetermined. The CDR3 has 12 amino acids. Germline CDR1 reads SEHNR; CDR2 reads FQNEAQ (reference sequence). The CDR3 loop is CASSLNQETQYF. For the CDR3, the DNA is TGTGCCAGCAGCCTAAACCAGGAGACCCAGTACTTC.

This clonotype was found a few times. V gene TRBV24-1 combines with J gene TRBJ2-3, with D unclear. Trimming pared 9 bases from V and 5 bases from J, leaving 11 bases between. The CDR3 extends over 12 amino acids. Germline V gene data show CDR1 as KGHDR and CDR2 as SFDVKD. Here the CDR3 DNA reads TGTGCCACCTCCAGGAAAGGAGATACGCAGTATTTT. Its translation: CATSRKGDTQYF.

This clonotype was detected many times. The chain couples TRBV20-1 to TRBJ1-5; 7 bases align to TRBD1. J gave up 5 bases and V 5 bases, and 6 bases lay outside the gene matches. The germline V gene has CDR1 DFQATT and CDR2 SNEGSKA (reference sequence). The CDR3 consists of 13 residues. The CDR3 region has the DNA TGCAGTGCTCTACAGGGGTTGGATCAGCCCCAGCATTTT. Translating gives CSALQGLDQPQHF.

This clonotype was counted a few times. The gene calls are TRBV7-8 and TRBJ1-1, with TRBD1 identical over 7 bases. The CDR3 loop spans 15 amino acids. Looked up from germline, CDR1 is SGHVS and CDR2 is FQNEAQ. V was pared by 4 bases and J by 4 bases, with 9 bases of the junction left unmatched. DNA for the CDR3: TGTGCCAGCAGCTCCAGACAGGGTGTAATCACTGAAGCTTTCTTT. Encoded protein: CASSSRQGVITEAFF.